This TCR beta chain appears in the sequencing data of a study of Graves' ophthalmopathy and Graves' hyperthyroidism. PBMCs came from less than 12 ml of fresh peripheral blood. In regard to this clonotype: Its matching antigen is unknown.

With 3 bases clipped from V and 5 bases from J, the junction kept 8 bases outside the gene matches. The germline gives CDR1 SGHTA, CDR2 FQGTGA. CDR3 length equals 15 residues. Amplifying from RNA transcripts, the study obtained TCR beta CDR3 regions. First-round RT-PCR employed HTBI primers, with a second-round multiplex PCR after it. TCRdb fed the multiplex PCR reads into MiXCR, producing one record per CDR3 protein. The data contain approximately 640,000 distinct CDR3 sequences, about two fifths of them singletons. Findings and limits, study-wide: A 13-signature model separated ophthalmopathy from stable hyperthyroidism, about 90% sensitivity, 65% to 82% specificity.

The origin of this receptor is an adult man with Graves' ophthalmopathy. The J gene is TRBJ2-5, the V gene TRBV7-3, with TRBD2 matching over 8 bases. Sequenced: peripheral blood. CDR3 sequence (DNA): TGTGCCAGCAGCTTGAGGACTAGCTTCAGCGAGACCCAGTACTTC. This encodes CASSLRTSFSETQYF.